Presented here are 7 T cell receptor beta chains from one specimen sequenced in a study of vaccination effects on CD4 cells after COVID-19. These receptors' targets are unknown. TCRdb's table, derived via immunoSEQ multiplex PCR, lists solely in-frame clones and lacks some. The sample has approximately 87,000 clones; roughly four fifths are singletons. Sequencing followed a ViraFEST assay step that expanded antigen-specific CD4+ T cells with viral peptide pools. The culture ran for 10 to 11 days, and then CD4+ T cells were isolated. Specimen: CD4+ T cells from PBMCs cultured with HCoV-229E spike peptides, collected before COVID-19 vaccination. The source is a human donor who received a COVID-19 vaccine.

This chain links TRBV3-1 (or the pseudogene TRBV3-2) with TRBJ1-2; 7 bases are a match to TRBD1. This CDR3 comprises 14 residues. Germline lookup yields CDR1 LGHDT and CDR2 YNNKEL (reference sequence). Trimming took 0 bases from V and 5 from J; bases not matched to a gene: 3. CDR3 loop: CASSQEGGRYGYTF. The CDR3 DNA is TGTGCCAGCAGCCAAGAAGGGGGCCGGTATGGCTACACCTTC.

The chain links TRBV30 to TRBJ1-6; 10 bases agree with TRBD1. Germline assignment: CDR1 GTSNPN and CDR2 SVGIG (reference sequence). The V and J ends lost 3 bases and 8 bases, in that order; junction bases with no gene match: 1. The CDR3 runs to 13 residues. Here the CDR3 DNA reads TGTGCCTGGAGGGGACAGGGGTATTCACCCCTCCACTTT. Translated, it gives CAWRGQGYSPLHF.

The V gene is TRBV7-2, the J gene TRBJ2-4; 8 bases match TRBD1. V was clipped by 2 bases and J by 1 base; unmatched bases: 4. This CDR3 has 16 amino acids. Per germline, CDR1 SGHTA and CDR2 FQGNSA. The CDR3 bases are TGTGCCAGCAGCTTACAGGGGGCCTTCGCCAAAAACATTCAGTACTTC. Translating gives CASSLQGAFAKNIQYF.

The chain recombines TRBV5-1 with TRBJ2-1; unclear D gene. Trimming removed 4 bases at V and 1 base at J, with 12 bases between. The germline V gene has CDR1 SGHRS and CDR2 YFSETQ. This CDR3 has 15 residues. The CDR3 DNA reads as TGCGCCAGCAGCGTCGGGTTTAGGTCCTACAATGAGCAGTTCTTC. Its translation is CASSVGFRSYNEQFF. The full variable domain, in which reference TRBV5-1 and TRBJ2-1 provide the parts outside the CDR3, is KAGVTQTPRYLIKTRGQQVTLSCSPISGHRSVSWYQQTPGQGLQFLFEYFSETQRNKGNFPGRFSGRQFSNSRSEMNVSTLELGDSALYLCASSVGFRSYNEQFFGPGTRLTVL.

The chain links TRBV4-2 to TRBJ2-3; 7 bases are shared with TRBD2. The CDR3 spans 15 residues. The germline gives CDR1 LGHNA, CDR2 YNFKEQ. Losses at the gene ends were 2 bases for V and 6 bases for J; bases not matched to a gene: 8. Here the CDR3 reads CASSQPGLKGDTQYF. CDR3 in DNA: TGTGCCAGCAGCCAACCGGGACTAAAAGGGGATACGCAGTATTTT.

The genes are TRBV19 and TRBJ1-5; unclear D gene. Germline V gives CDR1 LNHDA, CDR2 SQIVND (reference sequence). The CDR3 has 17 amino acids. Trimming removed 4 bases from V and 0 bases from J, with 16 bases in between. The chain's CDR3 is CASSTPRRGLSNQPQHF. CDR3 DNA sequence: TGTGCCAGTAGTACCCCCCGACGAGGGCTTAGCAATCAGCCCCAGCATTTT.

The genes are TRBV28 and TRBJ1-3; unclear D gene. CDR3 length: 12 residues. Germline V gives CDR1 MDHEN, CDR2 SYDVKM. Trimming removed 8 bases from V and 2 bases from J, with 7 bases in between. The CDR3 coding sequence is TGTGCCAGCTTCACCGCTGGAAACACCATATATTTT. Its translation: CASFTAGNTIYF.